This T cell receptor (beta chain) is drawn from a study of OX40 agonist ivuxolimab in advanced cancers. Sequencing was performed with immunoSEQ multiplex PCR; in TCRdb, only in-frame clones are kept and a portion is missing. Seen here are tens of thousands of clones, about 93% observed once, and the top ten hold roughly three fifths. The CDR3 is made up of 16 amino acids. Losses at the gene ends were 2 bases for V and 1 base for J; bases not matched to a gene: 4. Germline CDR1 reads MGHRA; CDR2 reads YSYEKL. V and J are TRBV4-1 and TRBJ2-2; 7 nucleotides line up with TRBD1. The clonotype was recovered from an adult with an advanced solid tumor such as melanoma, head and neck, liver or kidney cancer. The input for sequencing was CD4+ or CD8+ T cells sorted from blood, taken in a trial of the OX40 agonist ivuxolimab. The CDR3 DNA reads as TGCGCCAGCAGCCAACCCTGGACAGGGAACACCGGGGAGCTGTTTTTT. This encodes CASSQPWTGNTGELFF.